This entry describes one T cell receptor (beta chain). Its antigen is not known. The record originates from a study of OX40 agonist ivuxolimab in advanced cancers. Study in general: It was ivuxolimab, an agonistic anti-OX40 (CD134) antibody, that patients were treated with. Melanoma, hepatocellular carcinoma, head and neck or renal cell cancer occurred in dose-escalation patients. The study reported partial responses in three patients: one hepatocellular carcinoma, two cutaneous melanoma. Study results and limitations: Circulating CD4+ and CD8+ T cells showed clonal expansion by week 6 at 0.1 to 3.0 mg/kg.

V lost 3 bases and J lost 4, with 16 bases in between. The length of the CDR3 is 16 residues. Germline V CDR1 and CDR2: SGHDT, YYEEEE. TCRdb's table, derived via immunoSEQ multiplex PCR, lists solely in-frame clones and lacks some. The table lists roughly 75,000 clones, 75% to 90% of them singletons. The source is an adult with an advanced solid tumor such as melanoma, head and neck, liver or kidney cancer. Sequences were derived from CD4+ or CD8+ T cells sorted from blood, sampled in a trial of the OX40 agonist ivuxolimab. V is TRBV5-6 and J is TRBJ2-2; D not resolved. As DNA, the CDR3 is TGTGCCAGCAGCTCCCCCCGGACGAGTCGCACCGGGGAGCTGTTTTTT. This sequence encodes CASSSPRTSRTGELFF.